This T cell receptor (beta chain) was sequenced during a study of cytomegalovirus exposure and HLA in healthy donors. General observations from the study: In the 120 validation repertoires, approximately 94% of cluster scores exceeded 0, per a later analysis. As confirmed in vitro, three CMV-associated chains were specific for CMV antigens.

The CDR3 is made up of 11 amino acids. V shed 0 bases and J 16 bases; nucleotides not matched to a gene: 5. Germline V gene lookup returns CDR1 SQVTM and CDR2 ANQGSEA. Using immunoSEQ multiplex PCR, the repertoire was profiled, and TCRdb retains in-frame clones only, with some absent. The sample yields about 92,000 clones, approximately 93% seen once. As for this clone: What it binds is not known.

The sequenced sample consisted of PBMCs. The V call is TRBV29-1, the J call TRBJ1-4; 7 bases are shared with TRBD1. The sequence derives from a woman between 25 and 40 years old in good health and CMV-seropositive. The DNA of the CDR3 is TGCAGCGTTGAAGATAAGGGACAGAGGTTTTTT. Residues: CSVEDKGQRFF.